The entry that follows covers one TCR beta chain sequence. This entry belongs to a study of blood T cell repertoires in COVID-19. Study information: The United States, Italy and Spain provided the acute and convalescent COVID-19 samples. From T cells, B-cell-depleted T cells, or PBMCs came the material, which was cDNA or gDNA.

The CDR3 covers 12 residues. The V and J ends lost 2 bases and 9 bases respectively, with 8 bases between them. The germline V gene has CDR1 SGHTA and CDR2 FQGTGA. Clones were read by immunoSEQ multiplex PCR, and TCRdb kept only the in-frame ones, dropping some. Altogether nearly 350,000 clones are present, 83% being singletons, with the ten largest covering approximately 3%. The sequenced sample consisted of peripheral blood. The TCR originated in a man aged 25-45 years with active or convalescent COVID-19. The chain recombines TRBV7-3 with TRBJ2-1, with D hard to call. CDR3 sequence reads: CASSLGAGEQFF. The CDR3 nucleotides read TGTGCCAGCAGCTTAGGAGCCGGTGAGCAGTTCTTC.